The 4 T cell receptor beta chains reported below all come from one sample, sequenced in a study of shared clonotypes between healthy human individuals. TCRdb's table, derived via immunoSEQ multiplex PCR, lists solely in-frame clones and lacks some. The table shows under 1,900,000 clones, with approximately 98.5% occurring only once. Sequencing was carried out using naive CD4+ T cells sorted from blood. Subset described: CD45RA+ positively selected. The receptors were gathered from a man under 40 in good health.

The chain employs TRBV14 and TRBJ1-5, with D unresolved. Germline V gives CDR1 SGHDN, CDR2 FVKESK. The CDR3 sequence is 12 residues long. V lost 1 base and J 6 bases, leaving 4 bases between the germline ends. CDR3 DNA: TGTGCCAGCAGCCAAGCCGGTCAGCCCCAGCATTTT. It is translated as CASSQAGQPQHF.

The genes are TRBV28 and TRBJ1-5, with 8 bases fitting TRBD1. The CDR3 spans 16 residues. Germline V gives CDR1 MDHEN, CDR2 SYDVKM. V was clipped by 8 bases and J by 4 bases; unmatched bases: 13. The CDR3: CASFSRQGPTNQPQHF. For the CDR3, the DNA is TGTGCCAGCTTTTCGAGACAGGGGCCAACTAATCAGCCCCAGCATTTT.

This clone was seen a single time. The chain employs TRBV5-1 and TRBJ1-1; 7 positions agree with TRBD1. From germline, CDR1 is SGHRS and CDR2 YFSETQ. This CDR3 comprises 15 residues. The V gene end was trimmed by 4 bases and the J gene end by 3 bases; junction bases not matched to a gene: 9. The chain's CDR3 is CASSKGTAGDTEAFF. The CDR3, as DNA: TGCGCCAGCAGCAAAGGGACAGCCGGTGACACTGAAGCTTTCTTT.

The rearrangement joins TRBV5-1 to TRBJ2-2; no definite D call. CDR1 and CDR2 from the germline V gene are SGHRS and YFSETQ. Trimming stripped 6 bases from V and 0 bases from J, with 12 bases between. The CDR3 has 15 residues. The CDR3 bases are TGCGCCAGCACCCCTGCACTCCCGAACACCGGGGAGCTGTTTTTT. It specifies CASTPALPNTGELFF.